This T cell receptor beta chain stems from a study of CXCR3-negative and CXCR3-positive naive CD8 T cells. This CDR3 contains 14 residues. The germline gives CDR1 GTSNPN, CDR2 SVGIG (reference sequence). Preparation of TRB cDNA libraries relied on 5' RACE carrying UMI labels. Using the 5' RACE reads, TCRdb records one entry per CDR3 protein without DNA. The listing contains just under 45,000 distinct CDR3 sequences. The TCR was taken from a human donor in good health. Some clones in this sample may be carry-over from other donors' samples. The J gene is TRBJ1-5, the V gene TRBV30; TCRdb indicates TRBD1, and absent DNA this call remains unverified. The sample consisted of memory CD8+ T cells from blood. The CDR3 sequence: CASSGGHSYQPQHF.